Presented here are 3 T cell receptor beta chains from one specimen sequenced in a study of blood T cells in healthy people across ages. PCR was performed a second time for about 7 to 12 cycles using a sample-barcoded 5' primer and a J-beta primer mix. TCRdb reanalysed the 5' RACE reads using MiXCR and keeps one entry per CDR3 protein. The table lists fewer than 900,000 distinct CDR3 sequences, about half of them singletons. Material for sequencing was blood. All receptors come from a woman aged 60-75 years in good health.

This clonotype was detected many times. The chain has TRBV2 and TRBJ2-5; D gene ambiguous. The germline V gene encodes CDR1 SNHLY and CDR2 FYNNEI. CDR3 length equals 11 residues. The V end lost 1 base, the J end lost 3 bases, and 0 bases lay between the germline ends. The CDR3: CASSEEETQYF. CDR3 in DNA: TGTGCCAGCAGTGAAGAAGAGACCCAGTACTTC.

The chain recombines TRBV9 with TRBJ2-6; D is ambiguous. The germline V gene encodes CDR1 SGDLS and CDR2 YYNGEE. This CDR3 is built from 18 residues. V was cut by 3 bases and J by 3 bases, with 19 bases left in between. In DNA form, the CDR3 reads TGTGCCAGCAGCGCTACTCTTGTCGGTCGCTATGGGGCCAACGTCCTGACTTTC. It specifies CASSATLVGRYGANVLTF.

This clonotype was found a few times. The chain uses TRBV4-3 and TRBJ2-3; D is possibly TRBD2 (6 bases). Trimming left V 0 bases short and J 5 bases short, with 15 bases between. This CDR3 has 16 residues. The germline gives CDR1 LGHNA, CDR2 YSLEER. The CDR3 DNA reads TGCGCCAGCAGCCAAGAGGTGCGGGGAGTATTAGATACGCAGTATTTT. Translated: CASSQEVRGVLDTQYF.